This TCR beta chain stems from a study of long-term antiretroviral therapy in people with HIV. Findings and caveats of the study: From about 2003 to 2017, blood was obtained, possibly while participants received older ART regimens. Repertoires with HIV possessed tighter CDR3 length spans than those of controls.

The V gene lost 4 bases and the J gene lost 0 bases, with 15 bases spanning the gap. This CDR3 region has 16 residues. Per the germline V gene, CDR1 is LGHNA and CDR2 is YSLEER. As for this clone: The antigen remains unidentified.

The immunoSEQ assay was v3.0, run at survey level. The table came from immunoSEQ multiplex PCR; TCRdb's copy has only in-frame clones and leaves some out. The sample contains about 17,000 clones, about 80% of which appear only once. This sequence originates from a man between 45 and 60 years old with HIV. The sample consisted of unsorted PBMCs, taken 0.3 years before starting antiretroviral therapy. V gene TRBV4-3 combines with J gene TRBJ2-5, with D perhaps being TRBD1 or TRBD2 (6 bases each). CDR3 sequence (DNA): TGCGCCAGCAGCCCCACTTTGGGGGGCTACCAAGAGACCCAGTACTTC. The encoded protein is CASSPTLGGYQETQYF.